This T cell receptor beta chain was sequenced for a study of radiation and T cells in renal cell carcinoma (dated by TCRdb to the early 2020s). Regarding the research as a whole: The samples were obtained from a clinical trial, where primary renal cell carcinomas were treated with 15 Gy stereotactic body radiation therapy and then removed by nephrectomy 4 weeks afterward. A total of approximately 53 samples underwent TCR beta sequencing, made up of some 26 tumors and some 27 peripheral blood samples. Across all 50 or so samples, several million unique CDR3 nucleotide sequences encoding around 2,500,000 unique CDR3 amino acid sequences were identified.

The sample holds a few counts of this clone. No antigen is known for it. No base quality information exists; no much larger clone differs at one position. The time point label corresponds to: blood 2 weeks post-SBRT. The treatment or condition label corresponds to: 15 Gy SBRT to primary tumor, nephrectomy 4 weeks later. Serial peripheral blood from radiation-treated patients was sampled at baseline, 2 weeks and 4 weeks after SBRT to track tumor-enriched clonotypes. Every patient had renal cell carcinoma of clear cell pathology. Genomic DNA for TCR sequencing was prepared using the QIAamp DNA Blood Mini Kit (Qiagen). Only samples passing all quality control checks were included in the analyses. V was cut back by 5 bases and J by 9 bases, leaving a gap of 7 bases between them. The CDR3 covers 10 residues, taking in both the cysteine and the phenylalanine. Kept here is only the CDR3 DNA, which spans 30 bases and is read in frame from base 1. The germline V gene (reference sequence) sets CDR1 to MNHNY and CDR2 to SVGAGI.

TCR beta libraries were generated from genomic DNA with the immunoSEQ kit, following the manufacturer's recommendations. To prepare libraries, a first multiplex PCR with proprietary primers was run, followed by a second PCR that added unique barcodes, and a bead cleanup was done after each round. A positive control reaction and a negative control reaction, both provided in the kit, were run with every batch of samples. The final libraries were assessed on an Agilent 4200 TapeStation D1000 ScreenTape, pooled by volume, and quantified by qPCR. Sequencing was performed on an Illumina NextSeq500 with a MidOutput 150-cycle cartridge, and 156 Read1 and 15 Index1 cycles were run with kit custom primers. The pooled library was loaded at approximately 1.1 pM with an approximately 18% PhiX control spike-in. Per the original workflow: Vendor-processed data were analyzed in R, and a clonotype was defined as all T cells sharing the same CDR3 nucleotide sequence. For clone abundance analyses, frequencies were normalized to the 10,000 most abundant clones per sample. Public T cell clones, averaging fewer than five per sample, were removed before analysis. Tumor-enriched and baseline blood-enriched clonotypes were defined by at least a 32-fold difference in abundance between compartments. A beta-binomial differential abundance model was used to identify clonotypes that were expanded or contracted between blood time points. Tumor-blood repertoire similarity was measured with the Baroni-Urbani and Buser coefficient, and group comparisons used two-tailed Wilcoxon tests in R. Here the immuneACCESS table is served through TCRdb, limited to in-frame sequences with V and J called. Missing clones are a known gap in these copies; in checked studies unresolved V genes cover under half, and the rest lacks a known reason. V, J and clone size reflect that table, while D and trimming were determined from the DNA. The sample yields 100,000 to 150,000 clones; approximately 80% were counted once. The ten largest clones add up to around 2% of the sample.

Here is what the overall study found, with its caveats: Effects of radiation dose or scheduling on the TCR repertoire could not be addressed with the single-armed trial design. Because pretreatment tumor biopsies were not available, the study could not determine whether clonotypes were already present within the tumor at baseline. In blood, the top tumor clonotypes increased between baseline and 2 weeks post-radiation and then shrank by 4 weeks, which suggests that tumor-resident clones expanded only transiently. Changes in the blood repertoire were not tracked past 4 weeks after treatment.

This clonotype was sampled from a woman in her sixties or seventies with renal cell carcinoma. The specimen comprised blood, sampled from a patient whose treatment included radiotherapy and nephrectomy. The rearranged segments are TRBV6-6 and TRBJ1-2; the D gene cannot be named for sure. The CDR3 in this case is CASSGERYTF. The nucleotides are TGTGCCAGCAGTGGGGAGCGCTACACCTTC.